The present entry profiles one TCR beta chain with its context. No antigen is known for it. The CDR3 has 17 amino acids. The J segment lost 4 bases and the V segment lost 2 bases, leaving 13 bases of the junction unmatched. Drawing of blood for sampling happened at baseline, at cycle 4 day 1, and at cycle 7 day 1. The data belong to a study of OX40 agonist ivuxolimab in advanced cancers. Study-wide context: With a range of 23 to 79, age averaged roughly 60 years, and roughly 80% were male.

Clones were sequenced by immunoSEQ multiplex PCR, and TCRdb holds only the in-frame ones, with some missing. The data contain tens of thousands of clones, about 91% of them singletons. Findings and limits, study-wide: CD8+ T cells averaged more expanded clones than CD4+.

The chain is built from TRBV23-1 and TRBJ2-7, with 8 bases matching TRBD1. TRBV23-1 is known as an ORF, though its function is uncertain. This clonotype was obtained from an adult with an advanced solid tumor such as melanoma, head and neck, liver or kidney cancer. Specimen: CD4+ or CD8+ T cells sorted from blood, collected in a trial of the OX40 agonist ivuxolimab. In DNA, the CDR3 is TGCGCCAGCAGTCAACCTACCCGGTGGACAGGGAGTTACGAGCAGTACGTC. This gives the protein CASSQPTRWTGSYEQYV.